This T cell receptor (beta chain) stems from a study of blood T cell repertoires in COVID-19. CDR3 length equals 15 residues. Trimming cost V 0 bases and J 1 base, with 7 bases left between them. The germline gives CDR1 LGHDT, CDR2 YNNKEL (reference sequence). This clone was observed a few times. This sample includes further DNA sequences coding for the same CDR3. The data were produced by immunoSEQ multiplex PCR, yet TCRdb's version contains in-frame clones alone and is incomplete. Here the sample spans 350,000 to 450,000 clones, around 84% being singletons. The sequenced sample consisted of peripheral blood. This TCR was sampled from a woman aged 18-29 years with acute or convalescent COVID-19. The chain employs TRBV3-1 (or the pseudogene TRBV3-2) and TRBJ1-5, with D hard to call. The CDR3 spells CASSQDSGSNQPQHF. The CDR3 region has the DNA TGTGCCAGCAGCCAAGATAGCGGGAGCAATCAGCCCCAGCATTTT.